This passage covers 20 T cell receptor beta chains from one sample sequenced in a study of T cell responses to AZD1222 COVID-19 vaccine (dated by TCRdb to the early 2020s). Per the publication, the time point label means: about 28 days (+/-7) after the second vaccine dose. Library creation used the immunoSEQ multiplex PCR assay. The table was pulled from immuneACCESS by TCRdb, which kept in-frame rearrangements only. Such tables lose some clones; where checked, under half of the loss comes from unresolved V genes, and the rest has no known cause. For this sample the table gives 150,000 to 160,000 clones, of which roughly 90% were detected only once. The top ten hold about 1.6% of the sample. The starting material was peripheral blood, obtained 28 days after the second AZD1222 dose. The receptor set was obtained from an adult who received the AZD1222 COVID-19 vaccine.

V usage is TRBV6-5 and J usage is TRBJ1-3; perhaps TRBD1 as D (5 bases). Trimming removed 5 bases at V and 0 bases at J, with 11 bases between. Per germline, CDR1 MNHEY and CDR2 SVGAGI. There are 15 residues in the CDR3. CDR3 sequence: CASSRTGPSGNTIYF. As DNA, the CDR3 is TGTGCCAGCAGTCGAACAGGTCCCTCTGGAAACACCATATATTTT.

This clone occurred once. The V gene is TRBV19, the J gene TRBJ2-6, with TRBD1 matching 12 bases. The CDR3 sequence is 18 residues long. CDR1 and CDR2 from the germline V gene are LNHDA and SQIVND (reference sequence). The ends lost 8 bases at V and 2 bases at J; junction bases unmatched: 10. Here the CDR3 DNA reads TGTGCCAGTCGTTATCCCGGGACAGGGGGCGCTGGGGCCAACGTCCTGACTTTC. It encodes CASRYPGTGGAGANVLTF.

V and J are TRBV5-1 and TRBJ2-7, with a possible D match to TRBD2 (7 bases). There are 17 residues in the CDR3. Trimming took 2 bases from V and 2 from J, leaving 20 bases between them. The germline CDR1 and CDR2 sequences are SGHRS and YFSETQ. The DNA of the CDR3 is TGCGCCAGCAGCTTTAATGGGGGGGCGAAACCAGCCTACGAGCAGTACTTC. Its translation is CASSFNGGAKPAYEQYF.

In its sample, this clone was seen once. V is TRBV14 and J is TRBJ2-7, with D hard to call. Germline CDR1 is SGHDN and CDR2 is FVKESK. V lost 3 bases and J 2 bases, leaving 8 bases between the germline ends. CDR3 length: 13 residues. CDR3 DNA sequence: TGTGCCAGCAGCCAGCGGCTAGCCTACGAGCAGTACTTC. Its translation: CASSQRLAYEQYF.

The chain employs TRBV7-6 and TRBJ2-7; 7 nucleotides line up with TRBD1. From germline, CDR1 is SGHVS and CDR2 FNYEAQ. With V trimmed by 0 bases and J by 3 bases, 5 bases remained unmatched. This CDR3 region has 15 residues. CDR3 residues: CASSLAGDSRYEQYF. In DNA, the CDR3 is TGTGCCAGCAGCTTAGCGGGGGACAGTCGCTACGAGCAGTACTTC.

This rearrangement joins TRBV16 to TRBJ2-1; D may be TRBD2 (5 bases). The CDR3 is made up of 15 amino acids. Germline V gene data show CDR1 as KGHSY and CDR2 as FQNENV. V was shortened by 4 bases and J by 5 bases, with 15 bases between the two germline ends. CDR3 protein: CASSRRRGPDNEQFF. The CDR3 DNA sequence: TGTGCCAGCAGCCGAAGGAGAGGGCCGGACAATGAGCAGTTCTTC.

The chain links TRBV5-1 to TRBJ1-2; 7 bases match TRBD1. With V trimmed by 4 bases and J by 3 bases, 9 bases remained unmatched. The CDR3 consists of 15 residues. The germline CDR1 and CDR2 sequences are SGHRS and YFSETQ. The CDR3 nucleotides read TGCGCCAGCAGCAGAGGACAGGAGTTCTACTATGGCTACACCTTC. Protein: CASSRGQEFYYGYTF.

J is TRBJ2-2 and V is TRBV2, with 7 bases lining up with TRBD1. The germline V gene has CDR1 SNHLY and CDR2 FYNNEI. J lost 5 bases, V lost 3 bases, and 6 bases had no gene match. This CDR3 has 15 residues. The CDR3 region is CASSELGTATGELFF. The CDR3 DNA reads TGTGCCAGCAGTGAGTTAGGGACAGCAACCGGGGAGCTGTTTTTT. Supplemented by reference TRBV2 and TRBJ2-2, the full variable domain reads EPEVTQTPSHQVTQMGQEVILRCVPISNHLYFYWYRQILGQKVEFLVSFYNNEISEKSEIFDDQFSVERPDGSNFTLKIRSTKLEDSAMYFCASSELGTATGELFFGEGSRLTVL.

This chain links TRBV5-1 with TRBJ2-1; D not certain. The CDR3 runs to 11 residues. Germline CDR1 SGHRS, CDR2 YFSETQ. V was shortened by 4 bases and J by 5 bases, with 4 bases between the two germline ends. DNA of the CDR3: TGCGCCAGCAGCGATAACAATGAGCAGTTCTTC. Its translation: CASSDNNEQFF.

On this clone: The germline gene is not matched at one end of the junction; a read error may be the cause. This chain uses TRBV7-2 with TRBJ2-7, with a possible D match to TRBD1 (6 bases). CDR3 length: 14 amino acids. Germline V CDR1 and CDR2: SGHTA, FQGNSA. CDR3 nucleotide sequence: TGTGCCAGCTGCTTAAACAGGGACATCTACGAGCAGTACTTC. This gives the protein CASCLNRDIYEQYF.

The chain carries TRBV6-6 and TRBJ2-3, with TRBD2 matching over 12 bases. Germline V lookup: CDR1 MNHNY, CDR2 SVGAGI (reference sequence). J was trimmed by 1 base and V by 6 bases; bases with no gene match: 8. This CDR3 contains 17 residues. The CDR3 DNA follows: TGTGCCAGCAGCCGAGGACTAGCGGGGTATGGCACAGATACGCAGTATTTT. Translating it yields CASSRGLAGYGTDTQYF.

The chain combines TRBV6-1 with TRBJ1-6, with TRBD1 as a possible D gene (5 bases). The CDR3 has 16 amino acids. The V and J ends lost 3 bases and 3 bases respectively, with 12 bases between them. Per germline, CDR1 MNHNS and CDR2 SASEGT. In DNA form, the CDR3 reads TGTGCCAGCAGTGAGTCTCGGGGGAACTATAATTCACCCCTCCACTTT. Translation: CASSESRGNYNSPLHF.

The chain combines TRBV7-2 with TRBJ1-2; D uncertain. V was clipped by 1 base and J by 4 bases, with 4 bases between them. Germline loops: CDR1 SGHTA, CDR2 FQGNSA. This CDR3 region has 12 residues. CDR3 in DNA: TGTGCCAGCAGCTTAGACGGCTATGGCTACACCTTC. Amino acid sequence: CASSLDGYGYTF. Full variable domain (outside the CDR3, taken from reference TRBV7-2 and TRBJ1-2): GAGVSQSPSNKVTEKGKDVELRCDPISGHTALYWYRQSLGQGLEFLIYFQGNSAPDKSGLPSDRFSAERTGGSVSTLTIQRTQQEDSAVYLCASSLDGYGYTFGSGTRLTVV.

The rearrangement links TRBV27 to TRBJ1-2, with a tentative D call TRBD1 (6 bases). CDR3 length: 14 amino acids. Germline CDR1 MNHEY, CDR2 SMNVEV (reference sequence). The V gene lost 5 bases and the J gene lost 8 bases, with 18 bases spanning the gap. CDR3 protein: CASSPQGGGSGYTF. DNA for the CDR3: TGTGCCAGCAGTCCTCAAGGGGGGGGATCGGGCTACACCTTC.

The chain links TRBV11-2 to TRBJ2-7; no clear D gene. Germline V gene lookup returns CDR1 SGHAT and CDR2 FQNNGV. CDR3 size: 13 residues. The V gene lost 1 base and the J gene lost 3 bases, with 7 bases spanning the gap. This CDR3 is CASSLGLVYEQYF. For the CDR3, the DNA is TGTGCCAGCAGCTTAGGGCTGGTCTACGAGCAGTACTTC.

J is TRBJ2-1 and V is TRBV2, with D possibly being TRBD2 (6 bases). Germline CDR1 and CDR2: SNHLY and FYNNEI. The CDR3 length is 13 residues. Trimming stripped 7 bases from V and 3 bases from J, with 10 bases between. CDR3 region: CASNGGSYNEQFF. The CDR3, as DNA: TGTGCCAGCAATGGGGGGAGCTACAATGAGCAGTTCTTC.

The rearrangement links TRBV3-1 (or the pseudogene TRBV3-2) to TRBJ1-3; D not certain. V was pared by 3 bases and J by 4 bases, with 4 bases between. Germline V lookup: CDR1 LGHDT, CDR2 YNNKEL (reference sequence). CDR3 size: 12 residues. DNA for the CDR3: TGTGCCAGCAGCCAGGCGGGAAACACCATATATTTT. Translated: CASSQAGNTIYF.

This chain links TRBV7-6 with TRBJ2-1; D gene uncertain. Germline-derived CDR1 and CDR2 are SGHVS and FNYEAQ. V was shortened by 5 bases and J by 7 bases, with 21 bases between the two germline ends. CDR3 length equals 16 residues. The DNA of the CDR3 is TGTGCCAGCAGCACCGTCCGGGTGTCGTCCGGTAATGAGCAGTTCTTC. Protein: CASSTVRVSSGNEQFF. Full variable domain (missing parts from reference TRBV7-6 and TRBJ2-1): GAGVSQSPRYKVTKRGQDVALRCDPISGHVSLYWYRQALGQGPEFLTYFNYEAQQDKSGLPNDRFSAERPEGSISTLTIQRTEQRDSAMYRCASSTVRVSSGNEQFFGPGTRLTVL.

This clone has just one count. V and J are TRBV5-1 and TRBJ2-2; D gene ambiguous. Germline V gene data show CDR1 as SGHRS and CDR2 as YFSETQ. The V end was cut by 1 base, the J end by 8 bases, with 18 bases between. This CDR3 is built from 16 residues. The CDR3 DNA is TGCGCCAGCAGCTTGTTCAGTCTCAGTTTGAAGGGGGAGCTGTTTTTT. This encodes CASSLFSLSLKGELFF.

The J gene is TRBJ2-3, the V gene TRBV10-3; D is uncertain. The V and J ends lost 1 base and 6 bases respectively, with 8 bases between them. The CDR3 is 13 amino acids. Germline V CDR1 and CDR2: ENHRY, SYGVKD. The CDR3 loop is CAISEYPSDTQYF. The CDR3 nucleotides are TGTGCCATCAGTGAGTACCCGAGTGATACGCAGTATTTT.